Below, 13 T cell receptor beta chains from the same sample are listed, as sequenced in a study of blood T cell repertoires in COVID-19. TCRdb's table, derived via immunoSEQ multiplex PCR, lists solely in-frame clones and lacks some. The table includes about 250,000 clones, 86% detected once. The sample was peripheral blood. All receptors come from a woman of 80 years or more with COVID-19, enrolled during active disease.

The J gene is TRBJ2-3, the V gene TRBV3-1 (or the pseudogene TRBV3-2); tentatively, D is TRBD2 (5 bases). This CDR3 is 14 amino acids long. Trimming cost V 7 bases and J 1 base, with 12 bases left between them. The germline CDR1 and CDR2 sequences are LGHDT and YNNKEL (reference sequence). The CDR3 reads CASTNGLRTDTQYF. The CDR3 DNA follows: TGTGCCAGCACCAACGGACTTCGCACAGATACGCAGTATTTT.

The chain links TRBV7-2 to TRBJ1-1, with unresolved D. Germline CDR1 is SGHTA and CDR2 is FQGNSA. Trimming took off 0 bases at V and 7 bases at J, with 12 bases between the two ends. CDR3 length: 14 residues. The CDR3 DNA sequence: TGTGCCAGCAGCTTAGCTGGTGCCGGGAGTGAAGCTTTCTTT. It encodes CASSLAGAGSEAFF. The full variable domain, in which reference TRBV7-2 and TRBJ1-1 provide the parts outside the CDR3, is GAGVSQSPSNKVTEKGKDVELRCDPISGHTALYWYRQSLGQGLEFLIYFQGNSAPDKSGLPSDRFSAERTGGSVSTLTIQRTQQEDSAVYLCASSLAGAGSEAFFGQGTRLTVV.

In its sample, this clone was seen once. The chain has TRBV2 and TRBJ1-6; D not resolved. This CDR3 contains 15 residues. Between the trimmed V and J ends, which lost 7 bases and 5 bases, there was a span of 15 bases. The germline V gene has CDR1 SNHLY and CDR2 FYNNEI. CDR3 loop: CASKEAVVDNSPLHF. CDR3 DNA: TGTGCCAGCAAGGAGGCGGTAGTGGATAATTCACCCCTCCACTTT.

V gene TRBV3-1 (or the pseudogene TRBV3-2) combines with J gene TRBJ2-3; tentatively, D is TRBD2 (6 bases). The CDR3 consists of 17 residues. V lost 1 base to trimming and J lost 0 bases, with 14 bases between them. In germline, CDR1 is LGHDT, CDR2 YNNKEL (reference sequence). The CDR3 sequence: CASSQAARLVSTDTQYF. CDR3 nucleotide sequence: TGTGCCAGCAGCCAAGCTGCCCGACTAGTTAGCACAGATACGCAGTATTTT.

DNA for the CDR3: TGTGCCAGCAGCAACGGACAGGGGTTTGGCTACACCTTC. Protein sequence: CASSNGQGFGYTF. The chain links TRBV7-9 to TRBJ1-2, with TRBD1 matching over 9 bases. The CDR3 covers 13 residues. Looked up from germline, CDR1 is SEHNR and CDR2 is FQNEAQ (reference sequence). Losses at the gene ends were 5 bases for V and 7 bases for J; bases not matched to a gene: 5.

The chain links TRBV6-6 to TRBJ1-2; 7 bases match TRBD1. Germline V gene sequence: CDR1 MNHNY, CDR2 SVGAGI (reference sequence). There are 13 residues in the CDR3. Germline trimming cut 4 bases from V and 2 bases from J; bases unmatched to any gene: 1. CDR3 nucleotide sequence: TGTGCCAGCAGTTCGACAGGGAACTATGGCTACACCTTC. Protein sequence: CASSSTGNYGYTF.

The chain is built from TRBV6-6 and TRBJ1-1; D unresolved. The germline V gene has CDR1 MNHNY and CDR2 SVGAGI (reference sequence). Trimming removed 0 bases at V and 10 bases at J, with 9 bases between. The CDR3 is 12 amino acids. This CDR3 reads CASSYSIPGAFF. The CDR3 nucleotides are TGTGCCAGCAGTTACTCGATTCCGGGAGCTTTCTTT.

The chain is built from TRBV2 and TRBJ2-2; 9 bases are shared with TRBD1. The CDR3 extends over 14 amino acids. CDR1 is SNHLY and CDR2 is FYNNEI in the germline V gene. J lost 5 bases, V lost 7 bases, and 5 bases had no gene match. CDR3 loop: CASKGQGGTGELFF. CDR3 nucleotides: TGTGCCAGCAAGGGACAGGGTGGGACCGGGGAGCTGTTTTTT.

This rearrangement joins TRBV11-3 to TRBJ1-1; D call uncertain. This CDR3 is 14 amino acids long. Between the trimmed V and J ends, which lost 2 bases and 5 bases, there was a span of 12 bases. Per the germline V gene, CDR1 is SGHNT and CDR2 is YENEEA. The CDR3 spells CASSLFGEGTEAFF. The CDR3 region has the DNA TGTGCCAGCAGCTTATTCGGGGAAGGAACTGAAGCTTTCTTT.

The J gene is TRBJ2-5, the V gene TRBV24-1, with D possibly matching TRBD1 (5 bases). The length of the CDR3 is 16 residues. In germline, CDR1 is KGHDR, CDR2 SFDVKD. Deletions cut 4 bases from V and 0 bases from J, with 14 bases between. The CDR3 nucleotides are TGTGCCACCAGTGACACGGACACCCTGAACCAAGAGACCCAGTACTTC. It translates to CATSDTDTLNQETQYF.

This clone was detected only a few times. J is TRBJ1-2 and V is TRBV9, with D perhaps matching TRBD1 (5 bases). Looked up from germline, CDR1 is SGDLS and CDR2 is YYNGEE. The CDR3 has 15 amino acids. The ends were cut back, 0 bases at V and 5 bases at J, with 14 bases in the middle. This CDR3 is CASSVGQHTKYGYTF. CDR3 nucleotides: TGTGCCAGCAGCGTAGGACAGCACACGAAGTATGGCTACACCTTC.

This clone was recorded a few times. The chain recombines TRBV5-5 with TRBJ1-4; D is ambiguous. Germline loops: CDR1 SGHKS, CDR2 YYEKEE (reference sequence). The CDR3 length is 14 residues. Trimming removed 3 bases from V and 8 bases from J, with 14 bases in between. The chain's CDR3 is CASSSLRLEEKLFF. CDR3 in DNA: TGTGCCAGCAGCTCCCTACGGTTGGAGGAAAAACTGTTTTTT.

The V call is TRBV27, the J call TRBJ2-3; TRBD2 is a possible D gene (6 bases). This CDR3 comprises 15 residues. V lost 3 bases, J lost 4 bases, and 14 bases lay in between. Germline V gives CDR1 MNHEY, CDR2 SMNVEV (reference sequence). The CDR3 sequence: CASSFLAVGPDTQYF. DNA for the CDR3: TGTGCCAGCAGTTTCTTAGCGGTGGGACCAGATACGCAGTATTTT.